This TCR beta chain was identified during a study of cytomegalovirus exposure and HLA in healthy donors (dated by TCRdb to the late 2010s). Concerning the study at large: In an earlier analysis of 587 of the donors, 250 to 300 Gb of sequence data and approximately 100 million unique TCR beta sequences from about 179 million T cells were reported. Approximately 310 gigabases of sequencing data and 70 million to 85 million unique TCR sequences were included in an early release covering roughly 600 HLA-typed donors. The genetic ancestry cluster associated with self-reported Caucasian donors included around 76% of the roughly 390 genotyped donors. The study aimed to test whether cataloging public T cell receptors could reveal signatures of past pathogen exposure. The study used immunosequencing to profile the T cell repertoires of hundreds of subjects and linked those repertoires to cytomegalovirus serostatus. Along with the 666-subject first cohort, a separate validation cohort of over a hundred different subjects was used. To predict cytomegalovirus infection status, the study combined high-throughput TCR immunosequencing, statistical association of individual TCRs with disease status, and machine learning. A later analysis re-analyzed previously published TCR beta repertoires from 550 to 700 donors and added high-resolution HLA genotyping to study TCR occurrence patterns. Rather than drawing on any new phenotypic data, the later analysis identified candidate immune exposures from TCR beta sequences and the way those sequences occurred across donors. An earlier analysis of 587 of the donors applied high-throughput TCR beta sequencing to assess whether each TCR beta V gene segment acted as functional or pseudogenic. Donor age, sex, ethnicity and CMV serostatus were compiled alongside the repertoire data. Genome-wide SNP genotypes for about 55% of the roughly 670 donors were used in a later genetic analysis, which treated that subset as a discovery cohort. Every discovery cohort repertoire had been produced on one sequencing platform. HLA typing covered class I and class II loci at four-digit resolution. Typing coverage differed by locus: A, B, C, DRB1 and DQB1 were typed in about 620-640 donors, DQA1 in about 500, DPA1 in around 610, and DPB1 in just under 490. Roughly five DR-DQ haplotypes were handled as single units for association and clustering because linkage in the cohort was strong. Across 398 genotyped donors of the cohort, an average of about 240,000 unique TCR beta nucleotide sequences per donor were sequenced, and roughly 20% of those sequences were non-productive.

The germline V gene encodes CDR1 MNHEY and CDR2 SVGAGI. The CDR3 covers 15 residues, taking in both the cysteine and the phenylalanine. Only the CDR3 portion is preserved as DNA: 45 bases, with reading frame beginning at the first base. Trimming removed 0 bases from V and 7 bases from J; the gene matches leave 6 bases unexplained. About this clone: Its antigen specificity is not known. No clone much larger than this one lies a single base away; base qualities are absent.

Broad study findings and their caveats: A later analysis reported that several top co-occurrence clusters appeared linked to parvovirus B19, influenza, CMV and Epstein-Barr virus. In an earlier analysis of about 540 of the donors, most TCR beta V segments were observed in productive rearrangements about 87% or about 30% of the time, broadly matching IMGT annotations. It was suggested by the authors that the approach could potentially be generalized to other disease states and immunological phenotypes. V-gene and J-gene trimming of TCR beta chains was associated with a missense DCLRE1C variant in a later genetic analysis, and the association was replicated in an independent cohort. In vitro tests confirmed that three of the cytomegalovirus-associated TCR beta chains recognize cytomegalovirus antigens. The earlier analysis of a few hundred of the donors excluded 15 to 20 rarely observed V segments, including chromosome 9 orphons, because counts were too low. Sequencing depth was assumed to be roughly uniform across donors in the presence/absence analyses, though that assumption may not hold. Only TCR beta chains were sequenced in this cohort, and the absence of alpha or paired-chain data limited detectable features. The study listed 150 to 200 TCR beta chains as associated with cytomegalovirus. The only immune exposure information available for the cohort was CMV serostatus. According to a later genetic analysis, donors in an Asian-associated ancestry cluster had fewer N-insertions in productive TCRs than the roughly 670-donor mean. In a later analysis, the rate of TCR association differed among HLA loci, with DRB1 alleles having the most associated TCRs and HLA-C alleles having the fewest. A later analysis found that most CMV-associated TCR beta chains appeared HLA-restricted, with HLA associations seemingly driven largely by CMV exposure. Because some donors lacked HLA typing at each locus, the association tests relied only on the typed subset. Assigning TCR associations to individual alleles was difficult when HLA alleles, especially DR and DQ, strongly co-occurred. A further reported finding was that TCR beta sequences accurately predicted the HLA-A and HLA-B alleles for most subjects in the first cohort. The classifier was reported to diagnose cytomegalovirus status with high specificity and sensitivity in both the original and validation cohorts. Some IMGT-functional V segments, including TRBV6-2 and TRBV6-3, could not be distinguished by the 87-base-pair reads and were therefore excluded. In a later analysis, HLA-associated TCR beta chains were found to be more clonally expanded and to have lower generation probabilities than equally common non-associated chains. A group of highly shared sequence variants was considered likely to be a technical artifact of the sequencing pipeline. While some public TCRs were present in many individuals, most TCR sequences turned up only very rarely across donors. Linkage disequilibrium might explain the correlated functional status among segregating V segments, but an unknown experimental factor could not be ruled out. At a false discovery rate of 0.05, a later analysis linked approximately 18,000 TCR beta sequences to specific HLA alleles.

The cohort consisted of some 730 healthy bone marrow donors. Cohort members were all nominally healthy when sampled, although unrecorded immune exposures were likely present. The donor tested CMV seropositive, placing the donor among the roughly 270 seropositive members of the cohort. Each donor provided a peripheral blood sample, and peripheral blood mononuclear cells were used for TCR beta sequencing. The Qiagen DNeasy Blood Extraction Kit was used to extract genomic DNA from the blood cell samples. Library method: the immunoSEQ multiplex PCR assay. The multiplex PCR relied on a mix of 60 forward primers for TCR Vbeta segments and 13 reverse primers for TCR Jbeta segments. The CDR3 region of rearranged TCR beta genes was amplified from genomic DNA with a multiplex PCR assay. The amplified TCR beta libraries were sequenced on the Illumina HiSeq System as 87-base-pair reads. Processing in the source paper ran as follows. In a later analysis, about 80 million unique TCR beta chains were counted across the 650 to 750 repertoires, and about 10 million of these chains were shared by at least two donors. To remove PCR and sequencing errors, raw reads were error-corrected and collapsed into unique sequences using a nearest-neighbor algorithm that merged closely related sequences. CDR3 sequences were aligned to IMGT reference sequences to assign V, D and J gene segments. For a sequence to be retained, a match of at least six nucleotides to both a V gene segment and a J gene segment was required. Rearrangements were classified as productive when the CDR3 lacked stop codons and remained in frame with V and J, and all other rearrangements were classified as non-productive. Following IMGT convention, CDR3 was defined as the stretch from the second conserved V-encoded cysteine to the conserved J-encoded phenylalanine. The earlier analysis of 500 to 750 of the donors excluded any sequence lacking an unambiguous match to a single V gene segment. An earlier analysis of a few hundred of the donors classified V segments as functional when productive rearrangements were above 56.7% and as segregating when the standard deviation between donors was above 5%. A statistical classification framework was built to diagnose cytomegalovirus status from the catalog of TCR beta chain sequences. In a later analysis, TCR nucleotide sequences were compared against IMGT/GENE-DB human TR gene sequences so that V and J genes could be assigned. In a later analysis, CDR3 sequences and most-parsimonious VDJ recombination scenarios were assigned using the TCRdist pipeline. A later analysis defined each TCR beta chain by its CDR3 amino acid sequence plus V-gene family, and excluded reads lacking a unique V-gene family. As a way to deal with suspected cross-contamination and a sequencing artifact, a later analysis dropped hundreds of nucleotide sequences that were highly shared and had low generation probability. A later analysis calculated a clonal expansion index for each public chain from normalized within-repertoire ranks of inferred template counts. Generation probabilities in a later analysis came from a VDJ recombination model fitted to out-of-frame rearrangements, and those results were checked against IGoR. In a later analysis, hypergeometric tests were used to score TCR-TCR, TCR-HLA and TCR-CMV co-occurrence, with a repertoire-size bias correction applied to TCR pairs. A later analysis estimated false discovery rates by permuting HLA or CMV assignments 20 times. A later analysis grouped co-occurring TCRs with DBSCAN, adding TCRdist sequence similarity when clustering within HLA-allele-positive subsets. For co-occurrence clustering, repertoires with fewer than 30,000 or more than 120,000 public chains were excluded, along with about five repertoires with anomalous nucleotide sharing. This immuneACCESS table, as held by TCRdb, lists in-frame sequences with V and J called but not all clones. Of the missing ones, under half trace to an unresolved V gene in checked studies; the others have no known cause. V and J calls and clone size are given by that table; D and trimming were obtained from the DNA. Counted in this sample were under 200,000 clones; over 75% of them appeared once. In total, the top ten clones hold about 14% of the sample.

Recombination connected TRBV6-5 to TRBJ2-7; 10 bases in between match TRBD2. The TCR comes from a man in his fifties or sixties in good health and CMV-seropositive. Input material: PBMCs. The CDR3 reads CASSYSLAGVGEQYF. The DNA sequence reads TGTGCCAGCAGTTACTCTCTAGCGGGGGTAGGGGAGCAGTACTTC.